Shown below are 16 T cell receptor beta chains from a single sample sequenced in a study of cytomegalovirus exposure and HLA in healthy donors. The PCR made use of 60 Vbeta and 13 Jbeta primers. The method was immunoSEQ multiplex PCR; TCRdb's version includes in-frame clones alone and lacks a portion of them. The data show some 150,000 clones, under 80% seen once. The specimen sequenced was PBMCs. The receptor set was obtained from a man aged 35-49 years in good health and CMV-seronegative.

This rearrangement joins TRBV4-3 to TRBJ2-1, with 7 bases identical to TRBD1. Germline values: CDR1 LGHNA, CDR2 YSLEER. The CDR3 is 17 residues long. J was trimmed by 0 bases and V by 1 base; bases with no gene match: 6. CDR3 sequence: CASSQAPTGPSYNEQFF. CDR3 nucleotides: TGCGCCAGCAGCCAAGCACCGACAGGGCCCTCCTACAATGAGCAGTTCTTC.

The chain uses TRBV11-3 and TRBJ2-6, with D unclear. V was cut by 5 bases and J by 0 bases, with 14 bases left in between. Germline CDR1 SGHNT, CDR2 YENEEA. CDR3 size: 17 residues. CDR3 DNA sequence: TGTGCCAGCAGCGCCCAATCTACAGTCTCTGGGGCCAACGTCCTGACTTTC. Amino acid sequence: CASSAQSTVSGANVLTF.

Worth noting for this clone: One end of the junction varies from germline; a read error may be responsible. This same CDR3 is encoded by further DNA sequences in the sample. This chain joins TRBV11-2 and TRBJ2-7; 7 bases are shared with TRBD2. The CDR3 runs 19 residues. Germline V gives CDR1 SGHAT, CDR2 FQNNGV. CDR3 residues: CASSLARDYGSTFGYEQYF. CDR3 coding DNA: TGTGCCAGCAGTTTAGCCCGGGACTATGGCTCCACCTTTGGCTACGAGCAGTACTTC. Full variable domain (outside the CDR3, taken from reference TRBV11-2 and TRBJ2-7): EAGVAQSPRYKIIEKRQSVAFWCNPISGHATLYWYQQILGQGPKLLIQFQNNGVVDDSQLPKDRFSAERLKGVDSTLKIQPAKLEDSAVYLCASSLARDYGSTFGYEQYFGPGTRLTVT.

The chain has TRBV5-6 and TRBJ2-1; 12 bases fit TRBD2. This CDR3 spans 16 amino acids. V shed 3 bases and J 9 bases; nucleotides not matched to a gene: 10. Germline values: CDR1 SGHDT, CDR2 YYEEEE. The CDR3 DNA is TGTGCCAGCAGCTATGGACTAGCGGGGTCCATAGGTGAGCAGTTCTTC. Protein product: CASSYGLAGSIGEQFF. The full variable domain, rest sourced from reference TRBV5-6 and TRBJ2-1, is DAGVTQSPTHLIKTRGQQVTLRCSPKSGHDTVSWYQQALGQGPQFIFQYYEEEERQRGNFPDRFSGHQFPNYSSELNVNALLLGDSALYLCASSYGLAGSIGEQFFGPGTRLTVL.

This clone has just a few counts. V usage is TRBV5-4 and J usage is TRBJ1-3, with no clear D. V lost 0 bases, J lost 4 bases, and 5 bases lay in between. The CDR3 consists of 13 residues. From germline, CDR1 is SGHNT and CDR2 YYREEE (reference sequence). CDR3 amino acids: CASSLVAGNTIYF. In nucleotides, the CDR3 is TGTGCCAGCAGCTTGGTAGCAGGAAACACCATATATTTT.

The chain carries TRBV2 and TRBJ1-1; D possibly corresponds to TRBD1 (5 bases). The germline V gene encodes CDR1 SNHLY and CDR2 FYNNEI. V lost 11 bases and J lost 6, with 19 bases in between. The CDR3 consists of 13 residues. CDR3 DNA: TGTGCCGTATCGGACGGGGGATTCGCTGAAGCTTTCTTT. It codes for CAVSDGGFAEAFF.

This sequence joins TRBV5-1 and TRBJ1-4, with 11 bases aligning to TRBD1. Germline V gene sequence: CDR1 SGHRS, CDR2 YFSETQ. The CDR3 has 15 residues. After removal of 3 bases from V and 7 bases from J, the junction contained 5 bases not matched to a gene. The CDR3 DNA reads TGCGCCAGCAGCTCATGGACAGGGGGCACTGAAAAACTGTTTTTT. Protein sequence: CASSSWTGGTEKLFF.

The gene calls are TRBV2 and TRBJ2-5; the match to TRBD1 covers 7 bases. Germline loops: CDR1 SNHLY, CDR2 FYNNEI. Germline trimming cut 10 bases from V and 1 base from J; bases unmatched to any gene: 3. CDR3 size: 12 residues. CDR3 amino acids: CATGQVQETQYF. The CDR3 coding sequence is TGTGCCACCGGACAGGTCCAAGAGACCCAGTACTTC.

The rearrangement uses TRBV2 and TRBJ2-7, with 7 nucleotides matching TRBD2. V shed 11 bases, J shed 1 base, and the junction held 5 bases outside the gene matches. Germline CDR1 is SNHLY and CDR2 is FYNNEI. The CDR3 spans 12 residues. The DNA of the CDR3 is TGTGCCCACACGGGGGGATCCTACGAGCAGTACTTC. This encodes CAHTGGSYEQYF.

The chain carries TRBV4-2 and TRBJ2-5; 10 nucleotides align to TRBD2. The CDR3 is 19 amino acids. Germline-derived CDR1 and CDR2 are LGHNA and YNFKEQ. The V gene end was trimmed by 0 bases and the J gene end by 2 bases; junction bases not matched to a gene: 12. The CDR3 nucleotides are TGTGCCAGCAGCCAAGATCCAGCGGGGGGGCCGAGGAAGCAAGAGACCCAGTACTTC. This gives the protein CASSQDPAGGPRKQETQYF.

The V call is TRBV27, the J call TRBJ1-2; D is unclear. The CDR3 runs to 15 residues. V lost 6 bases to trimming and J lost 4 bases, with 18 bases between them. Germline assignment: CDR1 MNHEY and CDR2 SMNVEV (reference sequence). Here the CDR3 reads CASSRDRMAGYGYTF. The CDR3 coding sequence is TGTGCCAGCAGCCGAGACCGGATGGCGGGCTATGGCTACACCTTC.

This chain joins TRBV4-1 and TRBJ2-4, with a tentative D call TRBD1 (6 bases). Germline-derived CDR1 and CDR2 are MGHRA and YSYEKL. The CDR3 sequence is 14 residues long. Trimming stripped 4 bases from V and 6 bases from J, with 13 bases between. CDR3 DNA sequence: TGCGCCAGCAGCCCAGGGGAGTCGGGAAACATTCAGTACTTC. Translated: CASSPGESGNIQYF.

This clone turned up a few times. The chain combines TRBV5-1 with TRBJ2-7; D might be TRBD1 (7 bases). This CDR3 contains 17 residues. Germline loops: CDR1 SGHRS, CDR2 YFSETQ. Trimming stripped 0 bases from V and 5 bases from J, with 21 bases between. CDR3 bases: TGCGCCAGCAGCTTGGGCGCGGGGACAGCCCTCCTTGACGAGCAGTACTTC. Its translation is CASSLGAGTALLDEQYF.

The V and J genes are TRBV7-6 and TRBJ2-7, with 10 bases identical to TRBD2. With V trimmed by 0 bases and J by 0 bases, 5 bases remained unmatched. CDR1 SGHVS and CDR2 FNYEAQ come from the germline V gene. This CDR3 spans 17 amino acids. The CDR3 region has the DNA TGTGCCAGCAGCTTAGCAAGCGGGGGGGAGAGCTCCTACGAGCAGTACTTC. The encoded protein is CASSLASGGESSYEQYF.

The CDR3 coding sequence is TGCGCCAGCAGCTTGGGACAGGTTGGAGAAAAACTGTTTTTT. This gives the protein CASSLGQVGEKLFF. The chain combines TRBV5-1 with TRBJ1-4, with D tentatively TRBD1 (6 bases). The V gene lost 0 bases and the J gene lost 8 bases, with 11 bases spanning the gap. This CDR3 is 14 amino acids long. CDR1 and CDR2 (germline): SGHRS, YFSETQ.

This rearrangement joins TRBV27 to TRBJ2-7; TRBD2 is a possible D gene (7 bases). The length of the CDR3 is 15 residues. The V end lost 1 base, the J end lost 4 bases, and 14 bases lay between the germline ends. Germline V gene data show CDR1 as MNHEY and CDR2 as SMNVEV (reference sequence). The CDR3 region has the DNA TGTGCCAGCAGTTTATTAGGGGGGGAGTCATACGAGCAGTACTTC. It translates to CASSLLGGESYEQYF.